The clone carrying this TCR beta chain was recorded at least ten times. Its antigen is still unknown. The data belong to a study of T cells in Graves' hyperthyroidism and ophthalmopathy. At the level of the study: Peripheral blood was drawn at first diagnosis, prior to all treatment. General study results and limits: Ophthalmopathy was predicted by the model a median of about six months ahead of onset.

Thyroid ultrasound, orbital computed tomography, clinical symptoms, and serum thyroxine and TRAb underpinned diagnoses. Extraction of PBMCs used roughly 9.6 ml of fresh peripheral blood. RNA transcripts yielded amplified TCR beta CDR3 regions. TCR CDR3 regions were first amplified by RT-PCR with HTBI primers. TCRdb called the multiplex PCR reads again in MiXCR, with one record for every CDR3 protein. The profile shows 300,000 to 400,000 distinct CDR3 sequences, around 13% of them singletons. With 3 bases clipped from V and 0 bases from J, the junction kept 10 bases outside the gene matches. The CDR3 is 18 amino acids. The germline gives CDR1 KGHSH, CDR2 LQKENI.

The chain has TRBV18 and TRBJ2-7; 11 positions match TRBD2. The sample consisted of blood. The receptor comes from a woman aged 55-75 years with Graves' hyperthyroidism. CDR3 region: CASSPRLSGTSGSYEQYF. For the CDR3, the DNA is TGTGCCAGCTCACCGAGGCTTTCTGGGACTAGCGGCTCCTACGAGCAGTACTTC. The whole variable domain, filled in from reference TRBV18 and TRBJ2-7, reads NAGVMQNPRHLVRRRGQEARLRCSPMKGHSHVYWYRQLPEEGLKFMVYLQKENIIDESGMPKERFSAEFPKEGPSILRIQQVVRGDSAAYFCASSPRLSGTSGSYEQYFGPGTRLTVT.